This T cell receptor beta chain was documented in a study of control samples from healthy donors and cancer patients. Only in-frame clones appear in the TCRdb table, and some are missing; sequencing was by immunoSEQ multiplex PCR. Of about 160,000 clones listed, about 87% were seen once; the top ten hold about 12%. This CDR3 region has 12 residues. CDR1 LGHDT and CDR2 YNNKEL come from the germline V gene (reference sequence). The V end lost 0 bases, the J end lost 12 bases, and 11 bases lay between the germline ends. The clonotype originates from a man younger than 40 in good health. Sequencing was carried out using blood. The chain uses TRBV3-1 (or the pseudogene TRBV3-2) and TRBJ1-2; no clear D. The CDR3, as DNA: TGTGCCAGCAGCCAAGAAGAGGGTATTCACACCTTC. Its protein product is CASSQEEGIHTF.